The 29 T cell receptor beta chains below come from one sample, sequenced in a study of blood T cell repertoires in COVID-19. Using immunoSEQ multiplex PCR, the repertoire was profiled, and TCRdb retains in-frame clones only, with some absent. This sample has roughly 130,000 clones; about 87% occur once, and the top ten carry about 11%. The sample comprised peripheral blood. Source of these receptors: a man aged 55 to 70 with active or convalescent COVID-19.

Concerning this clone: The junction departs from germline at one end; a sequencing error may be responsible. V is TRBV19 and J is TRBJ2-7, with 11 bases matching TRBD2. The CDR3 is 15 residues long. Germline V gene sequence: CDR1 LNHDA, CDR2 SQIVND (reference sequence). The CDR3 protein is CASSRGTSGRYEQYF. The CDR3 DNA follows: TGTGCCAGCAGTAGGGGGACTAGCGGACGCTACGAGCAGTACTTC.

The chain combines TRBV7-2 with TRBJ2-7; D unresolved. Germline V gives CDR1 SGHTA, CDR2 FQGNSA. Trimming removed 1 base from V and 3 bases from J, with 7 bases in between. This CDR3 contains 13 residues. The CDR3 DNA follows: TGTGCCAGCAGCTTAGGGCCCGACTACGAGCAGTACTTC. Translating gives CASSLGPDYEQYF.

The chain has TRBV28 and TRBJ1-4, with TRBD1 matching 7 bases. The CDR3 loop spans 19 amino acids. Trimming cost V 5 bases and J 8 bases; bases outside gene matches: 23. In germline, CDR1 is MDHEN, CDR2 SYDVKM. CDR3 region: CASSPPRTGFGRGREKLFF. The CDR3 DNA is TGTGCCAGCAGTCCCCCCCGGACAGGATTTGGAAGGGGTAGGGAAAAACTGTTTTTT.

The CDR3 here is CASSFSTASGYTF. CDR3 DNA: TGTGCCAGCAGTTTCTCGACAGCCTCTGGCTACACCTTC. The chain recombines TRBV27 with TRBJ1-2; possibly TRBD1 for D (5 bases). This CDR3 comprises 13 residues. The V gene lost 3 bases and the J gene lost 7 bases, with 12 bases spanning the gap. Germline V lookup: CDR1 MNHEY, CDR2 SMNVEV (reference sequence).

CDR3 nucleotide sequence: TGTGCCAGCAGTCTTCAGGGGGGTGAGGGCTACACCTTC. Translated: CASSLQGGEGYTF. The chain uses TRBV28 and TRBJ1-2; 7 bases line up with TRBD1. V lost 5 bases to trimming and J lost 8 bases; unmatched junction nucleotides: 8. Germline V gives CDR1 MDHEN, CDR2 SYDVKM. CDR3 size: 13 residues.

This chain joins TRBV3-1 (or the pseudogene TRBV3-2) and TRBJ1-6; D is unresolved. The CDR3 is made up of 19 amino acids. V was shortened by 2 bases and J by 0 bases, with 17 bases between the two germline ends. Per the germline V gene, CDR1 is LGHDT and CDR2 is YNNKEL (reference sequence). This CDR3 reads CASSQIGEGWASYNSPLHF. The CDR3 DNA follows: TGTGCCAGCAGCCAAATCGGGGAGGGATGGGCCTCCTATAATTCACCCCTCCACTTT.

This sequence joins TRBV28 and TRBJ2-5; 10 nucleotides match TRBD1. This CDR3 is built from 15 residues. The V and J ends lost 5 bases and 5 bases, in that order; junction bases with no gene match: 8. Germline V gives CDR1 MDHEN, CDR2 SYDVKM. The CDR3 region has the DNA TGTGCCAGCAGTCCGGGGACAGGGGTGGGGGAGACCCAGTACTTC. As protein: CASSPGTGVGETQYF.

This clone occurred once. The rearrangement joins TRBV9 to TRBJ2-1; 9 nucleotides line up with TRBD2. Germline CDR1 is SGDLS and CDR2 is YYNGEE. V shed 1 base, J shed 5 bases, and the junction held 7 bases outside the gene matches. The CDR3 runs to 16 residues. The DNA for the CDR3 is TGTGCCAGCAGCGTATTTAGCGGGAGAATGGACAATGAGCAGTTCTTC. Translating it yields CASSVFSGRMDNEQFF.

The rearrangement uses TRBV27 and TRBJ2-7; perhaps TRBD2 as D (5 bases). CDR1 MNHEY and CDR2 SMNVEV come from the germline V gene (reference sequence). The CDR3 sequence is 13 residues long. Deletions cut 6 bases from V and 6 bases from J, with 15 bases between. The CDR3 protein is CASSVVEAGEQYF. CDR3 DNA: TGTGCCAGCAGCGTGGTCGAGGCGGGCGAGCAGTACTTC.

The chain uses TRBV24-1 and TRBJ2-1; D gene ambiguous. CDR3 length: 13 amino acids. The V end lost 3 bases, the J end lost 4 bases, and 6 bases lay between the germline ends. CDR1 KGHDR and CDR2 SFDVKD come from the germline V gene. CDR3 protein: CATSDLGYNEQFF. CDR3 nucleotides: TGTGCCACCAGTGATCTCGGTTACAATGAGCAGTTCTTC.

The CDR3 loop is CASRSRDREYF. For the CDR3, the DNA is TGTGCCAGCAGAAGCCGGGACAGGGAGTACTTC. This chain uses TRBV2 with TRBJ2-7, with TRBD1 matching 9 bases. V lost 6 bases and J lost 11; bases outside the gene matches: 5. Germline CDR1 and CDR2: SNHLY and FYNNEI. The CDR3 runs 11 residues. Drawing the rest from reference TRBV2 and TRBJ2-7, the complete variable domain is EPEVTQTPSHQVTQMGQEVILRCVPISNHLYFYWYRQILGQKVEFLVSFYNNEISEKSEIFDDQFSVERPDGSNFTLKIRSTKLEDSAMYFCASRSRDREYFGPGTRLTVT.

The V gene is TRBV4-1, the J gene TRBJ2-1; 8 positions match TRBD2. This CDR3 is built from 19 residues. Trimming at V came to 0 bases and at J to 3 bases, leaving 13 bases not matched to a gene. CDR1 and CDR2 from the germline V gene are MGHRA and YSYEKL. The CDR3 here is CASSQDLLAAGELYNEQFF. The DNA for the CDR3 is TGCGCCAGCAGCCAAGATCTGTTGGCAGCGGGAGAGCTCTACAATGAGCAGTTCTTC.

This sequence joins TRBV5-6 and TRBJ2-7; 8 nucleotides match TRBD1. The CDR3 is 15 residues long. CDR1 SGHDT and CDR2 YYEEEE come from the germline V gene. J was trimmed by 2 bases and V by 4 bases; bases with no gene match: 8. The CDR3 sequence is CASSGRDRRTYEQYF. The DNA of the CDR3 is TGTGCCAGCAGCGGAAGGGACAGGCGAACCTACGAGCAGTACTTC. The full variable domain, with the rest looked up from reference TRBV5-6 and TRBJ2-7, is DAGVTQSPTHLIKTRGQQVTLRCSPKSGHDTVSWYQQALGQGPQFIFQYYEEEERQRGNFPDRFSGHQFPNYSSELNVNALLLGDSALYLCASSGRDRRTYEQYFGPGTRLTVT.

The genes are TRBV28 and TRBJ1-4; TRBD1 aligns across 7 bases. Germline lookup yields CDR1 MDHEN and CDR2 SYDVKM. The CDR3 runs 14 residues. The V gene end was trimmed by 4 bases and the J gene end by 5 bases; junction bases not matched to a gene: 4. The CDR3 DNA is TGTGCCAGCAGTTCTCGACAGGGAAATGAAAAACTGTTTTTT. This codes for CASSSRQGNEKLFF. Combining the CDR3 with reference TRBV28 and TRBJ1-4 gives the whole variable domain DVKVTQSSRYLVKRTGEKVFLECVQDMDHENMFWYRQDPGLGLRLIYFSYDVKMKEKGDIPEGYSVSREKKERFSLILESASTNQTSMYLCASSSRQGNEKLFFGSGTQLSVL.

The chain links TRBV7-2 to TRBJ2-7; a possible D gene is TRBD1 (5 bases). V was pared by 5 bases and J by 3 bases, with 11 bases between. CDR1 and CDR2 (germline): SGHTA, FQGNSA. The CDR3 loop spans 13 amino acids. The CDR3 region has the DNA TGTGCCAGCAGCGCCGGACATCTCTACGAGCAGTACTTC. This translates into CASSAGHLYEQYF.

V is TRBV15 and J is TRBJ1-3, with 7 bases identical to TRBD1. The CDR3 sequence is 16 residues long. The V segment lost 4 bases and the J segment 0 bases; nucleotides outside the gene matches: 6. Germline lookup yields CDR1 LNHNV and CDR2 YYDKDF (reference sequence). In nucleotides, the CDR3 is TGTGCCACCAGCAAGGACAGGCTGCTCTCTGGAAACACCATATATTTT. Encoded protein: CATSKDRLLSGNTIYF. Full variable domain (remainder filled in from reference TRBV15 and TRBJ1-3): DAMVIQNPRYQVTQFGKPVTLSCSQTLNHNVMYWYQQKSSQAPKLLFHYYDKDFNNEADTPDNFQSRRPNTSFCFLDIRSPGLGDTAMYLCATSKDRLLSGNTIYFGEGSWLTVV.

This chain joins TRBV7-6 and TRBJ1-3; no definite D call. The CDR3 loop spans 16 amino acids. The germline gives CDR1 SGHVS, CDR2 FNYEAQ. Trimming stripped 1 base from V and 0 bases from J, with 10 bases between. DNA for the CDR3: TGTGCCAGCAGCTTAGGTCACGGGAGCTCTGGAAACACCATATATTTT. It codes for CASSLGHGSSGNTIYF.

This chain joins TRBV5-4 and TRBJ2-7, with TRBD2 as a possible D gene (7 bases). Germline assignment: CDR1 SGHNT and CDR2 YYREEE (reference sequence). V was pared by 0 bases and J by 5 bases, with 12 bases between. The CDR3 is 14 residues long. The CDR3 nucleotides read TGTGCCAGCAGCTTGGAGGGGGGGCAGCACGAGCAGTACTTC. Protein sequence: CASSLEGGQHEQYF.

The count of this clone is one. The genes are TRBV7-2 and TRBJ1-1; the D gene is possibly TRBD1 (5 bases). CDR3 length equals 14 residues. Trimming shortened V by 4 bases and J by 0 bases, and 9 bases separated the two germline ends. From germline, CDR1 is SGHTA and CDR2 FQGNSA. CDR3 sequence: CASSSTEMNTEAFF. In DNA, the CDR3 is TGTGCCAGCAGCTCGACAGAGATGAACACTGAAGCTTTCTTT.

The chain employs TRBV14 and TRBJ2-1; possible D gene TRBD2, 5 bases. The CDR3 spans 16 residues. The V end was cut by 4 bases, the J end by 0 bases, with 13 bases between. Germline CDR1 is SGHDN and CDR2 is FVKESK. The CDR3 protein is CASSLPGMSSYNEQFF. DNA of the CDR3: TGTGCCAGCAGCCTGCCGGGGATGAGCTCCTACAATGAGCAGTTCTTC.

This chain links TRBV5-1 with TRBJ1-3, with D maybe TRBD1 (5 bases). CDR3 size: 15 residues. V shed 1 base and J shed 0 bases, with 8 bases lying between them. Germline V gene sequence: CDR1 SGHRS, CDR2 YFSETQ. The chain's CDR3 is CASSLQGNSGNTIYF. DNA for the CDR3: TGCGCCAGCAGCTTGCAGGGTAACTCTGGAAACACCATATATTTT.

The CDR3 nucleotides read TGTGCCAGCAGCACGACCTCAGGGGGCATGGATGGCTACACCTTC. Translated: CASSTTSGGMDGYTF. The V gene is TRBV5-4, the J gene TRBJ1-2; 8 nucleotides agree with TRBD1. The CDR3 runs to 15 residues. Germline V lookup: CDR1 SGHNT, CDR2 YYREEE (reference sequence). J gave up 6 bases and V 4 bases, and 11 bases lay outside the gene matches.

This sequence joins TRBV6-5 and TRBJ1-1; 9 bases are shared with TRBD1. This CDR3 has 13 residues. Germline V lookup: CDR1 MNHEY, CDR2 SVGAGI. J was trimmed by 4 bases and V by 7 bases; bases with no gene match: 4. For the CDR3, the DNA is TGTGCCAGCAACCGGGACAGGGTCACTGAAGCTTTCTTT. Residues: CASNRDRVTEAFF.

This clone appeared once. This sequence joins TRBV19 and TRBJ2-7, with a possible D match to TRBD1 (6 bases). Germline CDR1 is LNHDA and CDR2 is SQIVND (reference sequence). The ends were cut back, 5 bases at V and 2 bases at J, with 10 bases in the middle. CDR3 length: 13 amino acids. CDR3 in DNA: TGTGCCAGTAGTCAGAACAGGGCCTACGAGCAGTACTTC. This codes for CASSQNRAYEQYF.

The chain recombines TRBV23-1 with TRBJ2-7; possibly TRBD1 for D (6 bases). TRBV23-1 is placed among ORFs of uncertain function. V lost 2 bases and J 2 bases, leaving 10 bases between the germline ends. This CDR3 has 14 residues. CDR3 amino acids: CASSQRDNPYEQYF. DNA of the CDR3: TGCGCCAGCAGTCAACGGGACAACCCCTACGAGCAGTACTTC.

The chain carries TRBV5-1 and TRBJ2-2, with D unresolved. This CDR3 is built from 14 residues. Trimming shortened V by 0 bases and J by 4 bases, and 7 bases separated the two germline ends. CDR1 is SGHRS, CDR2 YFSETQ, per germline. The CDR3 sequence is CASSLDRSTGELFF. CDR3 nucleotide sequence: TGCGCCAGCAGCTTGGATCGGAGCACCGGGGAGCTGTTTTTT.

V gene TRBV27 combines with J gene TRBJ1-2; tentative D call: TRBD1 (6 bases). Germline values: CDR1 MNHEY, CDR2 SMNVEV (reference sequence). There are 14 residues in the CDR3. The germline V and J ends were trimmed by 6 bases and 6 bases, with 17 bases remaining between them. CDR3 nucleotides: TGTGCCAGCAGCCATCCGGGGGGCGGGCATGGCTACACCTTC. This gives the protein CASSHPGGGHGYTF.

This chain uses TRBV10-3 with TRBJ2-1; TRBD2 might be the D (6 bases). V was trimmed by 10 bases and J by 1 base, leaving 17 bases between them. The germline gives CDR1 ENHRY, CDR2 SYGVKD. CDR3 size: 15 residues. CDR3 DNA: TGTGCCACGGCGGAAGGCGGGAAGTCCTACAATGAGCAGTTCTTC. Translated: CATAEGGKSYNEQFF.

The sample holds a few counts of this clone. The chain combines TRBV5-1 with TRBJ2-7, with 7 bases lining up with TRBD2. The CDR3 sequence is 12 residues long. Germline CDR1 SGHRS, CDR2 YFSETQ. J lost 7 bases, V lost 1 base, and 2 bases had no gene match. The CDR3 DNA follows: TGCGCCAGCAGCTTGTCAGCGGGGGAGCAGTACTTC. Translated: CASSLSAGEQYF.